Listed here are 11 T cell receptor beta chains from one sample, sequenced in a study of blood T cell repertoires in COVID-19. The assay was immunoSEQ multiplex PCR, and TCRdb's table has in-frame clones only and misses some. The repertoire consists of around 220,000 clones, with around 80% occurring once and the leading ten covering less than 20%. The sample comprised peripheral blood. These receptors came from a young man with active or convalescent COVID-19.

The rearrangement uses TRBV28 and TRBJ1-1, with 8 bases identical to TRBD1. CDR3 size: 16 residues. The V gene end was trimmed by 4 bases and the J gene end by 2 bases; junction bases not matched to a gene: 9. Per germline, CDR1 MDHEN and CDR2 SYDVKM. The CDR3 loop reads CASSSPAQGDNTEAFF. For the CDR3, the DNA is TGTGCCAGCAGTTCCCCGGCACAGGGGGACAACACTGAAGCTTTCTTT.

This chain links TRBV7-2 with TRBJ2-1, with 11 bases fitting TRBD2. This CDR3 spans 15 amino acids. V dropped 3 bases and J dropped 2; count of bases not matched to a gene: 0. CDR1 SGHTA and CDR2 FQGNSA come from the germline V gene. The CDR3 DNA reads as TGTGCCAGCAGCTTGGGACTAGCGGCCTACAATGAGCAGTTCTTC. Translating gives CASSLGLAAYNEQFF.

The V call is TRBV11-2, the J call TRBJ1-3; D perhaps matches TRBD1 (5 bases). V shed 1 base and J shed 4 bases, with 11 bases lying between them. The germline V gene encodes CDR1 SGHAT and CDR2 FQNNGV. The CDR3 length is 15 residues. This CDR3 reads CASSLGHQGGNTIYF. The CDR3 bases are TGTGCCAGCAGCTTAGGTCACCAGGGAGGAAACACCATATATTTT. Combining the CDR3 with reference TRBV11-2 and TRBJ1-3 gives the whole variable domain EAGVAQSPRYKIIEKRQSVAFWCNPISGHATLYWYQQILGQGPKLLIQFQNNGVVDDSQLPKDRFSAERLKGVDSTLKIQPAKLEDSAVYLCASSLGHQGGNTIYFGEGSWLTVV.

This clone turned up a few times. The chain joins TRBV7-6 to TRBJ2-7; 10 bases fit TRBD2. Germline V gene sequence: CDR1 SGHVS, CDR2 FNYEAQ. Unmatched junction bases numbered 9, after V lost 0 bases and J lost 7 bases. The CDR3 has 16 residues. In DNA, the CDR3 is TGTGCCAGCAGCTTAGCGGGCCTAGCGGGAGTAGGAGAGCAGTACTTC. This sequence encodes CASSLAGLAGVGEQYF.

CDR3 amino acids: CASSPTSARETQYF. CDR3 sequence (DNA): TGCGCCAGCAGCCCTACAAGCGCAAGGGAGACCCAGTACTTC. This chain uses TRBV5-1 with TRBJ2-5; no clear D gene. V dropped 4 bases and J dropped 5 bases, with 15 bases sitting between them. Germline V gives CDR1 SGHRS, CDR2 YFSETQ. This CDR3 contains 14 residues.

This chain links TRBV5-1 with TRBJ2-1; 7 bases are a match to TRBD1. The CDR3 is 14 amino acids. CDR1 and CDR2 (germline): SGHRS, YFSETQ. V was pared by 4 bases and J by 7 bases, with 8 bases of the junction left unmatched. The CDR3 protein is CASSPGTDGNEQFF. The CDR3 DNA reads TGCGCCAGCAGCCCGGGGACAGATGGGAATGAGCAGTTCTTC.

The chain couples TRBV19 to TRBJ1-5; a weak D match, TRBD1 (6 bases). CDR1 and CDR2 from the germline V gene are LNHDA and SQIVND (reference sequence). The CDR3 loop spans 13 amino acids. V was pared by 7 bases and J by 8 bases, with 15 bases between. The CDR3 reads CASTWGGGKPQHF. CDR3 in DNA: TGTGCCAGTACCTGGGGAGGGGGTAAGCCCCAGCATTTT. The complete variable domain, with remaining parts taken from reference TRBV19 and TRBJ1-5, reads DGGITQSPKYLFRKEGQNVTLSCEQNLNHDAMYWYRQDPGQGLRLIYYSQIVNDFQKGDIAEGYSVSREKKESFPLTVTSAQKNPTAFYLCASTWGGGKPQHFGDGTRLSIL.

The DNA for the CDR3 is TGTGCCAGCCCTAACTCCGTCGGGAGCGTTACGCAGTATTTT. Its translation: CASPNSVGSVTQYF. The gene calls are TRBV27 and TRBJ2-3; D may be TRBD2 (6 bases). CDR1 is MNHEY and CDR2 is SMNVEV in the germline V gene (reference sequence). The CDR3 extends over 14 amino acids. Trimming removed 8 bases at V and 8 bases at J, with 20 bases between.

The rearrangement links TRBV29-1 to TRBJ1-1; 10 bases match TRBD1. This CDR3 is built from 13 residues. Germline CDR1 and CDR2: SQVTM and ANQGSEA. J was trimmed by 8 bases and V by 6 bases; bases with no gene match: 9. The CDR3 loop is CSVRGQGREEAFF. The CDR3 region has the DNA TGCAGCGTCCGGGGACAGGGGAGAGAGGAAGCTTTCTTT.

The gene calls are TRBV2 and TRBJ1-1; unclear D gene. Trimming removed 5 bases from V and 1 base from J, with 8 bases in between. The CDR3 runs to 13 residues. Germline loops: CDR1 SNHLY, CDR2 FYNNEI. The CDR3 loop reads CASSRRENTEAFF. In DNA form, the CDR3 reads TGTGCCAGCAGTAGACGGGAGAACACTGAAGCTTTCTTT.

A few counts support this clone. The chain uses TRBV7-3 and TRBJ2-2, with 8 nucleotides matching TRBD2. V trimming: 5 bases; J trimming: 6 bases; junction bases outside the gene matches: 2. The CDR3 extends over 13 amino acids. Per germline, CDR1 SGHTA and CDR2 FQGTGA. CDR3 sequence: CASSPGLAGELFF. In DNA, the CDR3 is TGTGCCAGCAGCCCGGGACTAGCCGGGGAGCTGTTTTTT.